The 19 T cell receptor beta chains listed next were all sequenced from one sample in a study of T cell repertoires in cytomegalovirus infection. Using its own MiXCR run on the reads, TCRdb lists one record per CDR3 protein. The table lists some 700,000 distinct CDR3 sequences, approximately 40% of them singletons, with roughly 2.9% in the top ten. The specimen was PBMCs. Receptors originate from a human donor in good health (CMV status not recorded). Some clones in this sample may be carry-over from other donors' samples.

This clonotype was seen only a few times. The chain employs TRBV12-5 and TRBJ1-1, with TRBD1 as a possible D gene (5 bases). Trimming removed 5 bases from V and 2 bases from J, with 9 bases in between. The CDR3 consists of 13 residues. The germline CDR1 and CDR2 sequences are LGHNT and FRNRAP. CDR3 in amino acids: CASGRGVNTEAFF. As DNA, the CDR3 is TGTGCTAGTGGTCGAGGGGTAAACACTGAAGCTTTCTTT.

V gene TRBV18 combines with J gene TRBJ1-2, with 7 positions matching TRBD1. Losses at the gene ends were 2 bases for V and 6 bases for J; bases not matched to a gene: 3. The CDR3 runs 13 residues. From germline, CDR1 is KGHSH and CDR2 LQKENI. This CDR3 reads CASSPDRDHGYTF. DNA for the CDR3: TGTGCCAGCTCACCAGACAGGGATCATGGCTACACCTTC.

V is TRBV19 and J is TRBJ2-5, with D unclear. This CDR3 spans 13 amino acids. Germline V CDR1 and CDR2: LNHDA, SQIVND (reference sequence). V lost 3 bases and J 2 bases, leaving 7 bases between the germline ends. The CDR3 is CASSMVPQETQYF. The CDR3 nucleotides read TGTGCCAGTAGTATGGTTCCTCAAGAGACCCAGTACTTC.

V gene TRBV2 combines with J gene TRBJ2-2; 9 bases line up with TRBD1. In germline, CDR1 is SNHLY, CDR2 FYNNEI. V trimming: 3 bases; J trimming: 4 bases; junction bases outside the gene matches: 6. The CDR3 length is 16 residues. This chain's CDR3 is CASSDLGQGSTGELFF. The CDR3 coding sequence is TGTGCCAGCAGTGATCTGGGACAGGGATCCACCGGGGAGCTGTTTTTT.

This chain connects TRBV7-9 to TRBJ1-3, with unresolved D. CDR1 and CDR2 from the germline V gene are SEHNR and FQNEAQ (reference sequence). The CDR3 consists of 16 residues. The V end lost 4 bases, the J end lost 0 bases, and 13 bases lay between the germline ends. In DNA, the CDR3 is TGTGCCAGCAGCTACCCCCCCTCAAACTCTGGAAACACCATATATTTT. Translating gives CASSYPPSNSGNTIYF. The full variable domain, its missing parts supplied by reference TRBV7-9 and TRBJ1-3, is DTGVSQNPRHKITKRGQNVTFRCDPISEHNRLYWYRQTLGQGPEFLTYFQNEAQLEKSRLLSDRFSAERPKGSFSTLEIQRTEQGDSAMYLCASSYPPSNSGNTIYFGEGSWLTVV.

The count of this clonotype is one. A much larger clone sits a single nucleotide away, making a read error possible. Without the conserved terminal phenylalanine or tryptophan, this CDR3 likely stems from a read error. The V and J genes are TRBV4-2 and TRBJ2-3, with D hard to call. The germline V gene has CDR1 LGHNA and CDR2 YNFKEQ. Trimming removed 0 bases from V and 0 bases from J, with 7 bases in between. This CDR3 is built from 15 residues. For the CDR3, the DNA is TGTGCCAGCAGCCAAGAGGATTCGAGCACAGATACGCAGTATCTT. Translated: CASSQEDSSTDTQYL.

The rearrangement uses TRBV7-9 and TRBJ2-1; 7 bases agree with TRBD2. This CDR3 region has 14 residues. Germline V gene lookup returns CDR1 SEHNR and CDR2 FQNEAQ (reference sequence). J lost 6 bases, V lost 2 bases, and 4 bases had no gene match. The CDR3 DNA follows: TGTGCCAGCAGCTTACCCAGGGAGGGCAATGAGCAGTTCTTC. It specifies CASSLPREGNEQFF.

The V and J genes are TRBV7-9 and TRBJ1-2; D remains ambiguous. The germline V and J ends were trimmed by 2 bases and 8 bases, with 12 bases remaining between them. Germline-derived CDR1 and CDR2 are SEHNR and FQNEAQ (reference sequence). This CDR3 contains 13 residues. CDR3 loop: CASSLHRMGGYTF. CDR3 in DNA: TGTGCCAGCAGCTTACACCGTATGGGAGGCTACACCTTC. Full variable domain (missing parts from reference TRBV7-9 and TRBJ1-2): DTGVSQNPRHKITKRGQNVTFRCDPISEHNRLYWYRQTLGQGPEFLTYFQNEAQLEKSRLLSDRFSAERPKGSFSTLEIQRTEQGDSAMYLCASSLHRMGGYTFGSGTRLTVV.

The chain recombines TRBV20-1 with TRBJ1-1, with a possible D match to TRBD1 (5 bases). V was shortened by 5 bases and J by 1 base, with 14 bases between the two germline ends. Germline loops: CDR1 DFQATT, CDR2 SNEGSKA (reference sequence). The CDR3 is 14 residues long. The CDR3, as DNA: TGCAGTGCTCTATATAGGAGGGGGAACACTGAAGCTTTCTTT. Translation gives CSALYRRGNTEAFF.

The chain has TRBV15 and TRBJ2-1; D gene uncertain. This CDR3 has 17 residues. CDR1 is LNHNV and CDR2 is YYDKDF in the germline V gene (reference sequence). Deletions cut 2 bases from V and 6 bases from J, with 20 bases between. The CDR3: CATSRPPGQSLSNEQFF. CDR3 in DNA: TGTGCCACCAGCAGACCCCCCGGGCAGTCCTTGAGCAATGAGCAGTTCTTC. The whole variable domain, filled in from reference TRBV15 and TRBJ2-1, reads DAMVIQNPRYQVTQFGKPVTLSCSQTLNHNVMYWYQQKSSQAPKLLFHYYDKDFNNEADTPDNFQSRRPNTSFCFLDIRSPGLGDTAMYLCATSRPPGQSLSNEQFFGPGTRLTVL.

Only a few counts were recorded for this clonotype. The V gene is TRBV20-1, the J gene TRBJ2-7; D perhaps matches TRBD2 (6 bases). This CDR3 contains 15 residues. From germline, CDR1 is DFQATT and CDR2 SNEGSKA (reference sequence). V was trimmed by 2 bases and J by 3 bases, leaving 17 bases between them. Here the CDR3 DNA reads TGCAGTGCTAGACGGGGACTCACCCGCGACTACGAGCAGTACTTC. The encoded protein is CSARRGLTRDYEQYF.

On this clonotype itself: Lacking the conserved final phenylalanine or tryptophan, this CDR3 likely reflects a read error. V is TRBV7-2 and J is TRBJ2-1; 7 nucleotides line up with TRBD1. The germline CDR1 and CDR2 sequences are SGHTA and FQGNSA. CDR3 size: 17 residues. Trimming removed 5 bases from V and 6 bases from J; junction bases left unmatched: 16. The CDR3 protein is CASSRWYDRVSVNEQFL. The CDR3 DNA reads TGTGCCAGCAGCCGTTGGTACGACAGGGTGTCGGTCAATGAGCAGTTCTTA.

CDR3 protein: CASSEGGGWNTEAFF. In DNA, the CDR3 is TGTGCCAGCAGTGAAGGTGGGGGGTGGAACACTGAAGCTTTCTTT. The rearrangement uses TRBV2 and TRBJ1-1, with D tentatively TRBD1 (5 bases). Trimming removed 1 base from V and 1 base from J, with 10 bases in between. CDR3 size: 15 residues. Germline V gene sequence: CDR1 SNHLY, CDR2 FYNNEI. The full variable domain, its missing parts supplied by reference TRBV2 and TRBJ1-1, is EPEVTQTPSHQVTQMGQEVILRCVPISNHLYFYWYRQILGQKVEFLVSFYNNEISEKSEIFDDQFSVERPDGSNFTLKIRSTKLEDSAMYFCASSEGGGWNTEAFFGQGTRLTVV.

The V and J genes are TRBV11-2 and TRBJ2-1; D is perhaps TRBD1 (7 bases). The CDR3 runs to 14 residues. The V end lost 8 bases, the J end lost 3 bases, and 14 bases lay between the germline ends. Germline V gene data show CDR1 as SGHAT and CDR2 as FQNNGV. CDR3: CASRSGGIYNEQFF. CDR3 DNA: TGTGCCAGCCGCTCAGGGGGGATCTACAATGAGCAGTTCTTC.

Only a few counts were recorded for this clonotype. The chain carries TRBV28 and TRBJ1-1; D is undetermined. This CDR3 spans 13 amino acids. V was pared by 5 bases and J by 0 bases, with 7 bases between. The germline gives CDR1 MDHEN, CDR2 SYDVKM. The CDR3 DNA is TGTGCCAGCAGTAATTACATGAACACTGAAGCTTTCTTT. This sequence encodes CASSNYMNTEAFF. The complete variable domain, with remaining parts taken from reference TRBV28 and TRBJ1-1, reads DVKVTQSSRYLVKRTGEKVFLECVQDMDHENMFWYRQDPGLGLRLIYFSYDVKMKEKGDIPEGYSVSREKKERFSLILESASTNQTSMYLCASSNYMNTEAFFGQGTRLTVV.

The chain is built from TRBV10-2 and TRBJ1-1, with 7 positions matching TRBD1. The J segment lost 1 base and the V segment lost 2 bases, leaving 13 bases of the junction unmatched. Germline V CDR1 and CDR2: WSHSY, SAAADI. CDR3 length equals 18 residues. In nucleotides, the CDR3 is TGCGCCAGCAGTGAGAAAAGTGGGGAGACAGGGCCGAACACTGAAGCTTTCTTT. Its translation is CASSEKSGETGPNTEAFF.

This clonotype was found a few times. No conserved phenylalanine or tryptophan is present at the end of the CDR3, so a read error is the likely explanation. This rearrangement joins TRBV28 to TRBJ1-2; D remains ambiguous. V dropped 1 base and J dropped 4 bases, with 7 bases sitting between them. Germline values: CDR1 MDHEN, CDR2 SYDVKM. The CDR3 covers 13 residues. CDR3 sequence: CASSLYTVYGYTL. The CDR3 DNA reads TGTGCCAGCAGTTTATATACAGTCTATGGCTACACCTTA.

This clonotype was seen repeatedly, ten times or more. This chain links TRBV7-2 with TRBJ2-2; 10 bases are a match to TRBD2. Germline V gene lookup returns CDR1 SGHTA and CDR2 FQGNSA. The CDR3 loop spans 18 amino acids. The J segment lost 1 base and the V segment lost 2 bases, leaving 7 bases of the junction unmatched. The CDR3 loop reads CASSLRRSGGVNTGELFF. The CDR3 DNA reads TGTGCCAGCAGCTTAAGGCGCAGCGGGGGGGTGAACACCGGGGAGCTGTTTTTT.

A word on this clonotype: Given the absence of the conserved phenylalanine or tryptophan at the CDR3 end, a read error is likely. The rearrangement links TRBV28 to TRBJ2-7; 11 positions match TRBD2. With 6 bases clipped from V and 3 bases from J, the junction kept 4 bases outside the gene matches. The germline V gene has CDR1 MDHEN and CDR2 SYDVKM. The CDR3 spans 14 residues. The CDR3 bases are TGTGCCAGCAGAACTAGCGGGAGTAACTACGAGCAGTACTAC. This gives the protein CASRTSGSNYEQYY.